The 24 T cell receptor beta chains listed next were all sequenced from one sample in a study of blood T cell repertoires in COVID-19. Sequencing was performed with immunoSEQ multiplex PCR; in TCRdb, only in-frame clones are kept and a portion is missing. The sample yields 60,000 to 75,000 clones, roughly 86% seen once. Sequencing was performed on peripheral blood. Receptors originate from a man aged 55 to 70 with acute or convalescent COVID-19.

This clone appeared a single time. The chain is built from TRBV7-9 and TRBJ2-7, with 8 bases that match TRBD1. With V trimmed by 5 bases and J by 5 bases, 8 bases remained unmatched. This CDR3 contains 14 residues. Germline CDR1 reads SEHNR; CDR2 reads FQNEAQ (reference sequence). The CDR3 spells CASSVTGTGDEQYF. DNA of the CDR3: TGTGCCAGCAGCGTAACCGGGACAGGCGACGAGCAGTACTTC.

The chain employs TRBV5-1 and TRBJ1-2; unclear D gene. The length of the CDR3 is 12 residues. V was clipped by 0 bases and J by 4 bases, with 4 bases between them. Germline assignment: CDR1 SGHRS and CDR2 YFSETQ. CDR3 DNA sequence: TGCGCCAGCAGCTTGGACGGCTATGGCTACACCTTC. Encoded protein: CASSLDGYGYTF.

With regard to this clone: Within the sample, other DNA sequences also encode this same CDR3. The rearrangement joins TRBV20-1 to TRBJ2-1; TRBD2 aligns across 7 bases. The junction had 2 bases not matched to a gene; V was cut back by 3 bases and J by 0 bases. CDR1 is DFQATT, CDR2 SNEGSKA, per germline (reference sequence). The CDR3 has 14 amino acids. CDR3 coding DNA: TGCAGTGCTAGTCGGGACTACTCCTACAATGAGCAGTTCTTC. Amino acids: CSASRDYSYNEQFF.

V gene TRBV11-2 combines with J gene TRBJ1-1; D gene unclear. The germline V gene has CDR1 SGHAT and CDR2 FQNNGV. Trimming removed 5 bases from V and 4 bases from J, with 14 bases in between. The CDR3 loop spans 14 amino acids. CDR3 bases: TGTGCCAGCAGCCCAAGTCCGGGAACCACTGAAGCTTTCTTT. This codes for CASSPSPGTTEAFF.

This clone is a singleton in its sample. The rearrangement links TRBV6-2 or TRBV6-3 to TRBJ2-7; TRBD2 matches at 11 bases. The CDR3 is 15 amino acids. Germline CDR1 MNHEY, CDR2 SVGEGT. V shed 5 bases and J 3 bases; nucleotides not matched to a gene: 6. The CDR3 DNA is TGTGCCAGCAGTGACCCGGGACTAGCGGTCTACGAGCAGTACTTC. It translates to CASSDPGLAVYEQYF.

This rearrangement joins TRBV27 to TRBJ2-5; D is possibly TRBD1 (6 bases). CDR3 size: 15 residues. Trimming cost V 6 bases and J 0 bases, with 14 bases left between them. The V gene's germline CDR1 is MNHEY and CDR2 SMNVEV (reference sequence). The CDR3 spells CASRMDRDYQETQYF. The CDR3 nucleotides are TGTGCCAGCAGAATGGACAGAGACTACCAAGAGACCCAGTACTTC.

This clone has more than one count but fewer than ten. The chain links TRBV30 to TRBJ1-5, with TRBD1 matching over 7 bases. The V gene's germline CDR1 is GTSNPN and CDR2 SVGIG (reference sequence). Germline trimming cut 5 bases from V and 5 bases from J; bases unmatched to any gene: 12. The CDR3 sequence is 15 residues long. The CDR3 nucleotides read TGTGCCTGGTCGCCAACTGGGACAGATCATCAGCCCCAGCATTTT. It encodes CAWSPTGTDHQPQHF.

The V call is TRBV10-1, the J call TRBJ2-1, with D tentatively TRBD2 (5 bases). The germline V gene has CDR1 WNHNN and CDR2 SYGVQD (reference sequence). CDR3 length: 19 amino acids. V was cut by 4 bases and J by 6 bases, with 28 bases left in between. Here the CDR3 DNA reads TGCGCCAGCAGTGGTCCATTATGGGGTCGCTCTCTAGCACCCAATGAGCAGTTCTTC. Translating it yields CASSGPLWGRSLAPNEQFF.

DNA for the CDR3: TGTGCCAGCAAAATCCAGGGGGCTGATAATTCACCCCTCCACTTT. It specifies CASKIQGADNSPLHF. The chain combines TRBV27 with TRBJ1-6; 8 bases match TRBD1. Germline values: CDR1 MNHEY, CDR2 SMNVEV (reference sequence). Trimming removed 7 bases from V and 5 bases from J; junction bases left unmatched: 7. This CDR3 is built from 15 residues.

The rearrangement uses TRBV5-6 and TRBJ1-2; the D is unclear. There are 14 residues in the CDR3. Germline CDR1 SGHDT, CDR2 YYEEEE. Trimming took 7 bases from V and 4 from J, leaving 17 bases between them. In DNA form, the CDR3 reads TGTGCCAGCTATCGGGAGGAGGGAGGCTATGGCTACACCTTC. Protein: CASYREEGGYGYTF.

This chain connects TRBV5-4 to TRBJ2-1; a possible D gene is TRBD2 (6 bases). Per the germline V gene, CDR1 is SGHNT and CDR2 is YYREEE (reference sequence). Deletions cut 0 bases from V and 0 bases from J, with 10 bases between. This CDR3 comprises 16 residues. CDR3 loop: CASSLEAGSSYNEQFF. In DNA form, the CDR3 reads TGTGCCAGCAGCTTGGAGGCGGGGTCCTCCTACAATGAGCAGTTCTTC.

The chain couples TRBV5-1 to TRBJ2-1; 12 positions agree with TRBD1. V lost 6 bases and J lost 2; bases outside the gene matches: 6. CDR1 and CDR2 (germline): SGHRS, YFSETQ. The CDR3 is made up of 16 amino acids. The CDR3: CASNEGQGAPYNEQFF. The CDR3 coding sequence is TGCGCCAGCAACGAGGGACAGGGGGCCCCCTACAATGAGCAGTTCTTC.

This clone was seen a single time. V is TRBV7-8 and J is TRBJ2-3; D remains ambiguous. Trimming removed 5 bases from V and 0 bases from J, with 6 bases in between. This CDR3 is built from 13 residues. Per the germline V gene, CDR1 is SGHVS and CDR2 is FQNEAQ. The CDR3 region has the DNA TGTGCCAGCAGCGCTAGAAGCACAGATACGCAGTATTTT. It encodes CASSARSTDTQYF.

The chain joins TRBV30 to TRBJ1-2; D may be TRBD1 (6 bases). The ends were cut back, 8 bases at V and 4 bases at J, with 20 bases in the middle. Germline CDR1 GTSNPN, CDR2 SVGIG (reference sequence). CDR3 length: 14 residues. CDR3 DNA sequence: TGTGCCGGGAAGAAAGGGGGTGGTTTCTATGGCTACACCTTC. Amino acid sequence: CAGKKGGGFYGYTF. Looking up the rest from reference TRBV30 and TRBJ1-2 gives the full variable domain: SQTIHQWPATLVQPVGSPLSLECTVEGTSNPNLYWYRQAAGRGLQLLFYSVGIGQISSEVPQNLSASRPQDRQFILSSKKLLLSDSGFYLCAGKKGGGFYGYTFGSGTRLTVV.

This clone came up once. CDR3 sequence: CASGSTGVTYNEQFF. In DNA, the CDR3 is TGTGCCAGCGGAAGCACAGGGGTAACCTACAATGAGCAGTTCTTC. The chain couples TRBV3-1 (or the pseudogene TRBV3-2) to TRBJ2-1, with 7 bases fitting TRBD1. V dropped 8 bases and J dropped 2; count of bases not matched to a gene: 9. The CDR3 contains 15 residues. From germline, CDR1 is LGHDT and CDR2 YNNKEL (reference sequence).

The chain joins TRBV3-1 (or the pseudogene TRBV3-2) to TRBJ1-1; 7 positions match TRBD1. CDR1 and CDR2 (germline): LGHDT, YNNKEL (reference sequence). Germline trimming cut 0 bases from V and 6 bases from J; bases unmatched to any gene: 4. CDR3 length: 14 residues. The CDR3 sequence: CASSQDLGTAEAFF. The CDR3 nucleotides are TGTGCCAGCAGCCAAGATTTGGGGACAGCTGAAGCTTTCTTT.

The J gene is TRBJ1-2, the V gene TRBV2; 11 nucleotides match TRBD1. Germline V gene lookup returns CDR1 SNHLY and CDR2 FYNNEI. J was trimmed by 4 bases and V by 10 bases; bases with no gene match: 5. There are 13 residues in the CDR3. The CDR3 DNA reads as TGTGCCACCGGGACAGGGGGAGTCTATGGCTACACCTTC. Its translation: CATGTGGVYGYTF.

The V and J genes are TRBV11-2 and TRBJ2-1; 8 bases fit TRBD2. The CDR3 extends over 19 amino acids. V shed 2 bases, J shed 0 bases, and the junction held 12 bases outside the gene matches. Germline V gene sequence: CDR1 SGHAT, CDR2 FQNNGV. CDR3: CASSLRASGSISSYNEQFF. DNA for the CDR3: TGTGCCAGCAGCTTAAGGGCTAGCGGGTCTATAAGCTCCTACAATGAGCAGTTCTTC. Based on the CDR3 plus reference TRBV11-2 and TRBJ2-1, the full variable domain is EAGVAQSPRYKIIEKRQSVAFWCNPISGHATLYWYQQILGQGPKLLIQFQNNGVVDDSQLPKDRFSAERLKGVDSTLKIQPAKLEDSAVYLCASSLRASGSISSYNEQFFGPGTRLTVL.

This clone was counted only a few times. The rearrangement links TRBV13 to TRBJ1-2; TRBD1 might be the D (5 bases). V lost 5 bases and J 4 bases, leaving 14 bases between the germline ends. Germline V gene sequence: CDR1 PRHDT, CDR2 FYEKMQ (reference sequence). This CDR3 has 14 amino acids. The CDR3: CASSPDVGGYGYTF. CDR3 in DNA: TGTGCCAGCAGCCCCGATGTGGGGGGCTATGGCTACACCTTC.

This chain uses TRBV7-2 with TRBJ2-7, with D unresolved. Germline CDR1 reads SGHTA; CDR2 reads FQGNSA. The CDR3 length is 12 residues. V was trimmed by 2 bases and J by 6 bases, leaving 8 bases between them. The CDR3 coding sequence is TGTGCCAGCAGCTTAAACATTGGCGAGCAGTACTTC. It is translated as CASSLNIGEQYF.

The V call is TRBV4-1, the J call TRBJ2-3; 8 bases match TRBD2. The junction had 8 bases not matched to a gene; V was cut back by 0 bases and J by 3 bases. The CDR3 runs to 17 residues. Per the germline V gene, CDR1 is MGHRA and CDR2 is YSYEKL. The CDR3 region is CASSQERRAGGTDTQYF. DNA for the CDR3: TGCGCCAGCAGCCAAGAGAGGCGGGCGGGGGGAACAGATACGCAGTATTTT.

The rearrangement joins TRBV5-1 to TRBJ1-2; maybe TRBD1 (6 bases). The CDR3 is 16 amino acids. Germline V gene data show CDR1 as SGHRS and CDR2 as YFSETQ. V dropped 4 bases and J dropped 2 bases, with 18 bases sitting between them. The CDR3 region is CASSPPGGAINYGYTF. For the CDR3, the DNA is TGCGCCAGCAGCCCCCCGGGGGGGGCCATCAACTATGGCTACACCTTC.

The chain employs TRBV4-3 and TRBJ2-3; D uncertain. The CDR3 has 16 residues. CDR1 and CDR2 from the germline V gene are LGHNA and YSLEER. V was pared by 4 bases and J by 2 bases, with 16 bases between. The CDR3 loop is CASSLSANGYTDTQYF. CDR3 DNA: TGCGCCAGCAGCCTGAGTGCTAACGGTTACACAGATACGCAGTATTTT.

CDR3 in DNA: TGTGCCAGCAGTGAAACAGGGTACCCAATCTATGGCTACACCTTC. Residues: CASSETGYPIYGYTF. J is TRBJ1-2 and V is TRBV6-1, with TRBD1 as a possible D gene (6 bases). Deletions cut 2 bases from V and 4 bases from J, with 14 bases between. Germline CDR1 is MNHNS and CDR2 is SASEGT. The CDR3 has 15 amino acids.